Shown below are 9 T cell receptor beta chains from a single sample sequenced in a study of blood T cell repertoires in COVID-19. Assay used: immunoSEQ multiplex PCR; TCRdb lists only in-frame clones, some missing. The sample shows 300,000 to 400,000 clones, 85% to 90% of them seen only once. Sequencing was carried out using peripheral blood. All receptors derive from a woman aged 45-60 years with COVID-19, enrolled during active disease.

Only one count was recorded for this clone. The same CDR3 is also encoded by other DNA sequences in this sample. J is TRBJ1-5 and V is TRBV2; TRBD1 might be the D (6 bases). Looked up from germline, CDR1 is SNHLY and CDR2 is FYNNEI. V lost 4 bases, J lost 4 bases, and 11 bases lay in between. This CDR3 spans 14 amino acids. Written as DNA, the CDR3 is TGTGCCAGCAGTGTGGACAGTTCGAATCAGCCCCAGCATTTT. Its protein product is CASSVDSSNQPQHF.

The chain is built from TRBV7-6 and TRBJ2-2; D remains ambiguous. The CDR3 runs to 15 residues. The germline gives CDR1 SGHVS, CDR2 FNYEAQ. With 1 base removed from V and 2 bases from J, the gap between germline ends came to 8 bases. CDR3 residues: CASSLGPTNTGELFF. DNA for the CDR3: TGTGCCAGCAGCTTAGGGCCGACTAACACCGGGGAGCTGTTTTTT.

About this clone itself: The same CDR3 can be traced to other DNA sequences in this sample. The chain couples TRBV11-1 to TRBJ1-5, with no clear D. Germline loops: CDR1 SGHAT, CDR2 FQDESV (reference sequence). The V end was cut by 1 base, the J end by 4 bases, with 5 bases between. This CDR3 has 13 residues. The CDR3 region is CASSLGRNQPQHF. CDR3 coding DNA: TGTGCCAGCAGCTTAGGCAGAAATCAGCCCCAGCATTTT. Using reference TRBV11-1 and TRBJ1-5 for the parts outside the CDR3, the full variable domain is EAEVAQSPRYKITEKSQAVAFWCDPISGHATLYWYRQILGQGPELLVQFQDESVVDDSQLPKDRFSAERLKGVDSTLKIQPAELGDSAMYLCASSLGRNQPQHFGDGTRLSIL.

The genes are TRBV4-1 and TRBJ1-5; D ambiguous. CDR3 length: 17 amino acids. Per germline, CDR1 MGHRA and CDR2 YSYEKL. V shed 0 bases and J shed 0 bases, with 12 bases lying between them. The CDR3: CASSQDYRRNSNQPQHF. DNA for the CDR3: TGCGCCAGCAGCCAAGATTATCGGCGGAATAGCAATCAGCCCCAGCATTTT.

The V call is TRBV6-2 or TRBV6-3, the J call TRBJ2-3; TRBD2 agrees at 7 bases. Germline V CDR1 and CDR2: MNHEY, SVGEGT. This CDR3 has 15 residues. J lost 7 bases, V lost 4 bases, and 11 bases had no gene match. The CDR3 DNA reads as TGTGCCAGCAGTTTACCCACTGGCGGGAGCTATACGCAGTATTTT. Encoded protein: CASSLPTGGSYTQYF.

The V and J genes are TRBV7-2 and TRBJ1-1; no reliable D call. Germline V gene lookup returns CDR1 SGHTA and CDR2 FQGNSA. This CDR3 spans 16 amino acids. The V end lost 5 bases, the J end lost 5 bases, and 21 bases lay between the germline ends. CDR3 sequence: CASSPQAGIRYTEAFF. As DNA, the CDR3 is TGTGCCAGCAGCCCTCAGGCGGGGATACGGTATACTGAAGCTTTCTTT.

The chain carries TRBV19 and TRBJ1-5; possible D gene TRBD1, 5 bases. CDR1 is LNHDA and CDR2 is SQIVND in the germline V gene (reference sequence). Trimming took off 10 bases at V and 3 bases at J, with 16 bases between the two ends. The CDR3 runs 14 residues. In DNA, the CDR3 is TGTGCCACTACAACGACAGCCCACAATCAGCCCCAGCATTTT. This translates into CATTTTAHNQPQHF.

This chain joins TRBV6-4 and TRBJ1-1, with no clear D. Germline-derived CDR1 and CDR2 are MRHNA and SNTAGT. V was clipped by 6 bases and J by 3 bases, with 11 bases between them. The CDR3 covers 13 residues. In DNA form, the CDR3 reads TGTGCCAGCAGAGCCAAAATGGACACTGAAGCTTTCTTT. Amino acids: CASRAKMDTEAFF.

The chain employs TRBV6-5 and TRBJ2-7; D ambiguous. This CDR3 region has 12 residues. The ends were cut back, 0 bases at V and 6 bases at J, with 6 bases in the middle. In germline, CDR1 is MNHEY, CDR2 SVGAGI. The CDR3 spells CASSYSTGEQYF. DNA for the CDR3: TGTGCCAGCAGTTACTCGACGGGCGAGCAGTACTTC.